This T cell receptor (beta chain) was retrieved from a study of CD8+ T cells in alopecia areata. Study context: In an open-label trial, patients got 5 to 10 mg tofacitinib twice daily.

The study's findings and limits: It was lesional scalp, especially alopecia totalis/universalis, that showed higher clonality than normal scalp.

Germline trimming cut 2 bases from V and 3 bases from J; bases unmatched to any gene: 7. Germline assignment: CDR1 SGHDT and CDR2 YYEEEE. The CDR3 extends over 15 amino acids. Details on this clone: Antigen specificity is unknown.

Extraction of RNA preceded its reverse transcription into cDNA, which served as the sequencing template. TCRdb's table, derived via immunoSEQ multiplex PCR, lists solely in-frame clones and lacks some. The table has about 190,000 clones, 60% seen once. The sample's treatment: oral pan-JAK inhibitor, 5-10 mg twice daily. The sample was CD4+ T cells sorted from blood, taken at week 24, from a patient treated with tofacitinib. The TCR was taken from a human donor with alopecia areata. J is TRBJ1-1 and V is TRBV5-6, with 7 bases matching TRBD1. The CDR3 sequence is CASSFGATGDTEAFF. CDR3 sequence (DNA): TGTGCCAGCAGCTTCGGGGCCACAGGGGACACTGAAGCTTTCTTT.